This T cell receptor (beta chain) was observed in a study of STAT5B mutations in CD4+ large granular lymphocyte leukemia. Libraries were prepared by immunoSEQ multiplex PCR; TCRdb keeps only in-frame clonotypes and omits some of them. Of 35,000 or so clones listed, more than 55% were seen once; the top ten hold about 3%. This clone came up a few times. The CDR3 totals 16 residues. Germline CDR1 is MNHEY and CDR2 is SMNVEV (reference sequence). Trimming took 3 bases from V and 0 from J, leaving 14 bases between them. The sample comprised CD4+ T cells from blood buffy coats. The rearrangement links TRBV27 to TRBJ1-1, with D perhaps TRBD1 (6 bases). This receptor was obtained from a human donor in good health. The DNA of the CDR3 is TGTGCCAGCAGTTTCCAGGGGCCAGCTTTGAACACTGAAGCTTTCTTT. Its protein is CASSFQGPALNTEAFF.